This TCR beta chain comes out of a study of T cells after yellow fever vaccination (dated by TCRdb to between 2018 and 2021). About the study as a whole: Libraries from fractions with low cell numbers were prepared with the SMART-Seq v4 Ultra Low Input RNA kit. To follow T-cell clones before and after both primary and booster YFV17D yellow fever vaccination, bulk TCR alpha and beta repertoires underwent longitudinal sequencing. Two healthy male donors made up the cohort, one aged 18 to 29 years and the other aged 30 to 40 years. Blood was drawn at multiple timepoints before and after primary and secondary immunization, with bulk PBMC replicates and cell subsets isolated.

Study-wide conclusions, independent of this receptor: Most clones expanded after primary vaccination (roughly 96% of CD4 and approximately 86% of CD8) were re-detected after the booster, suggesting that broad memory maintenance occurred. A small fraction of clonotypes showed up in both the CD4 and CD8 compartments, probably as a result of convergent recombination. The secondary T-cell response was weaker than the primary response but faster, peaking on day 5 instead of day 15. Computational filtering was required because FACS-sorted repertoires could contain abundant contaminating clonotypes from the bulk population. Only two donors were included in the study, so the extent to which the findings can be generalized is limited.

Inclusive of the bounding cysteine and phenylalanine, the CDR3 is 16 residues long. The sequence is cut down to CDR3 DNA, 48 bases in frame from base 1. Via the germline V gene, CDR1 is MGHRA and CDR2 YSYEKL. Relative to germline, V is 0 bases shorter and J is 5 bases shorter, with 16 bases between their ends. TCR cDNA was synthesized by 5'RACE template switching, which introduced a universal primer site and unique molecular identifiers. Priming for cDNA synthesis came from both the TCR alpha and TCR beta constant segments. Two PCR steps were used to amplify libraries, with sample barcodes and sequencing adapters being added in the second step. Sequencing of the libraries was done on either Illumina HiSeq 2500 (2x100 bp) or NovaSeq (2x150 bp). Per the source publication's procedure: MIGEC handled demultiplexing of reads and collapsing into UMI consensus sequences, while MiXCR performed V(D)J alignment. Vaccine-responding clonotypes were defined with edgeR using replicate PBMC samples, requiring FDR below 0.01 and a log2 fold change above 5 up to day 15. CD4 or CD8 identity was assigned to each bulk clonotype according to whether the clonotype was present at higher abundance in the sequenced CD4 repertoire or the sequenced CD8 repertoire. TCRdb reanalyzed the raw reads on its own, using fastp at Q25 for trimming and MiXCR for clone calling, and kept in-frame beta chains. When rows share a CDR3 protein, they turn into one entry using the most common DNA and genes. Clone size and V and J calls follow TCRdb, not the original study. This sample holds about 500,000 distinct CDR3 sequences; around 16% were observed only once. The top ten constitute around 16% of the sample.

Concerning this clonotype itself: It has no known antigen specificity. Base qualities were left out, and no much larger clone turns up one base away.

What this sample's treatment or condition label stands for: live attenuated yellow fever vaccine strain. Two biological replicates of bulk PBMCs were collected at each blood-draw timepoint. PBMCs were isolated from peripheral blood using a standard Ficoll-Paque protocol. RNA was extracted with TriZol from bulk PBMCs, CD4 and CD8 fractions, and dextramer-positive and dextramer-negative fractions. The receptor was isolated from a man between 18 and 35 years old who received the YFV17D yellow fever vaccine. The chain is encoded by TRBV4-1 joined to TRBJ1-2; a tentative D match to TRBD1 spans 6 bases. The specimen was PBMCs, collected about 5 days after the first yellow fever vaccination. Read as DNA, the sequence is TGCGCCAGCAGCCAAGATGGGACACCGGGACTTTATGGCTACACCTTC. It codes for CASSQDGTPGLYGYTF.